This T cell receptor (beta chain) was captured by sequencing in a study of CD8+ T cells in alopecia areata. CDR3 size: 16 residues. Trimming took 1 base from V and 1 from J, leaving 10 bases between them. Per germline, CDR1 KGHSH and CDR2 LQKENI. This clone was seen once. No antigen is known for it. Isolation of CD4+ and CD8+ T cells from PBMCs was achieved by sorting. RNA extraction and reverse transcription yielded cDNA as sequencing template. The assay was immunoSEQ multiplex PCR, and TCRdb's table has in-frame clones only and misses some. The sample carries more than 95,000 clones, less than 80% recorded once. Regarding the study as a whole: The study found higher clonality in lesional than normal scalp, especially in alopecia totalis/universalis. Scalp samples also contribute reads from the resident alphabeta T cells found in normal skin.

The clonotype was recovered from a human donor in good health. The chain recombines TRBV18 with TRBJ2-2, with no clear D. The sample comprised CD4+ T cells sorted from blood. DNA of the CDR3: TGTGCCAGCTCACCACTGCAGACCAAGAACACCGGGGAGCTGTTTTTT. It yields the protein CASSPLQTKNTGELFF.